This record concerns one TCR beta chain sequence. Antigen unknown. The source of the sample is a study of shared clonotypes between healthy human individuals. There are 15 residues in the CDR3. The V gene lost 7 bases and the J gene lost 0 bases, with 15 bases spanning the gap. Germline V gene data show CDR1 as MDHEN and CDR2 as SYDVKM. Genomic DNA from each subset was divided evenly over several immunoSEQ plates. Some clones are missing from TCRdb's copy, which holds only in-frame ones; the method was immunoSEQ multiplex PCR. The sample carries 2.3 million or so clones, approximately 95% recorded once. General study results and limits: Even with large depth, rarefaction showed that sorted-subset sequencing was incomplete. Naive subsets tended to show greater estimated richness than memory subsets.

All donors were healthy HIV-negative adults lacking recent acute infections or vaccinations. This clonotype originated in a man between 18 and 29 years old in good health. Some clones in this sample may be carry-over from other donors' samples. Source material: naive CD4+ T cells from PBMCs. Subset indicated: CD45RA+ positively selected. The chain has TRBV28 and TRBJ1-1; maybe TRBD1 (6 bases). CDR3 sequence reads: CASTIGGIMNTEAFF. The CDR3 coding sequence is TGTGCCAGCACCATAGGGGGAATCATGAACACTGAAGCTTTCTTT. The whole variable domain, filled in from reference TRBV28 and TRBJ1-1, reads DVKVTQSSRYLVKRTGEKVFLECVQDMDHENMFWYRQDPGLGLRLIYFSYDVKMKEKGDIPEGYSVSREKKERFSLILESASTNQTSMYLCASTIGGIMNTEAFFGQGTRLTVV.